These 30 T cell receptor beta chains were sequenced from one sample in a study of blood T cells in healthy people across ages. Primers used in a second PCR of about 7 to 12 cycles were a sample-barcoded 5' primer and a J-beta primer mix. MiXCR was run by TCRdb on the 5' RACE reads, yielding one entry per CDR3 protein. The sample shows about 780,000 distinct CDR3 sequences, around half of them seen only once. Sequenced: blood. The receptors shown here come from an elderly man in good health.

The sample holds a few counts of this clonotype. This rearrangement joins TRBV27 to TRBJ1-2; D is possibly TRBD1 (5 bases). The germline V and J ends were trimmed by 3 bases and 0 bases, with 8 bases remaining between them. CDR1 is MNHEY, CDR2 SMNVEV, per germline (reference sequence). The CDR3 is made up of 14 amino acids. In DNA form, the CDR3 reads TGTGCCAGCAGTTTCCGGGACGCTAACTATGGCTACACCTTC. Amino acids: CASSFRDANYGYTF.

CDR3 amino acids: CASRPTDRLSSYEQYF. DNA of the CDR3: TGTGCCAGCAGACCGACAGACAGGTTAAGCTCCTACGAGCAGTACTTC. The V and J genes are TRBV27 and TRBJ2-7, with TRBD1 as a possible D gene (6 bases). This CDR3 region has 16 residues. Trimming took off 6 bases at V and 0 bases at J, with 18 bases between the two ends. Germline assignment: CDR1 MNHEY and CDR2 SMNVEV (reference sequence).

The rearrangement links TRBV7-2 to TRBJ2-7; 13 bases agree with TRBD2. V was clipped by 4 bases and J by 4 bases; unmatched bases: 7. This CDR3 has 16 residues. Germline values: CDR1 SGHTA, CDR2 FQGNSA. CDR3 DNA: TGTGCCAGCAGCTCACTGACTAGCGGGAGGCTTTACGAGCAGTACTTC. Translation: CASSSLTSGRLYEQYF.

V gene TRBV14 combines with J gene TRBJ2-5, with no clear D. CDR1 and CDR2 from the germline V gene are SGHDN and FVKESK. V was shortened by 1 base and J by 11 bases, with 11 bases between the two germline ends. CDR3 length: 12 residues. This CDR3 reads CASSQVGLGQYF. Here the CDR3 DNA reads TGTGCCAGCAGCCAAGTTGGATTGGGGCAGTACTTC.

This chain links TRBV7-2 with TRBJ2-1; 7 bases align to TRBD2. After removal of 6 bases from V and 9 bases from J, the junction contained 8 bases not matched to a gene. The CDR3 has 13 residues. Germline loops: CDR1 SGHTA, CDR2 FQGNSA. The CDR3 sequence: CASSPGLSGEQFF. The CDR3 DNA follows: TGTGCCAGCAGTCCGGGACTATCGGGTGAGCAGTTCTTC. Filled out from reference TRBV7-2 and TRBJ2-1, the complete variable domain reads GAGVSQSPSNKVTEKGKDVELRCDPISGHTALYWYRQSLGQGLEFLIYFQGNSAPDKSGLPSDRFSAERTGGSVSTLTIQRTQQEDSAVYLCASSPGLSGEQFFGPGTRLTVL.

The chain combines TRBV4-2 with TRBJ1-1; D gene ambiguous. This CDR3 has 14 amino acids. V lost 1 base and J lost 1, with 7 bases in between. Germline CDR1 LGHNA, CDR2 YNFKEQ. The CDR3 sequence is CASSQGRSNTEAFF. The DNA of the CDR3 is TGTGCCAGCAGCCAAGGAAGGTCGAACACTGAAGCTTTCTTT.

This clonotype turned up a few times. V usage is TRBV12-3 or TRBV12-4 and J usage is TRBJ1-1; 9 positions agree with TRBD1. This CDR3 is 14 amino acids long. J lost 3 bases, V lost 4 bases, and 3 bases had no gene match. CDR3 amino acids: CASSSTGGYTEAFF. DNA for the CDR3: TGTGCCAGCAGTTCTACAGGGGGCTACACTGAAGCTTTCTTT.

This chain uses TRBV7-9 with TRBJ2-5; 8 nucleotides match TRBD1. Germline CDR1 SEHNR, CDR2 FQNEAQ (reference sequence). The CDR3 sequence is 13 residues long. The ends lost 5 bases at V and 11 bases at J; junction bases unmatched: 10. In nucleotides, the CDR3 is TGTGCCAGCAGCCAGGACAGGGACGGGGAGCAGTACTTC. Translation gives CASSQDRDGEQYF. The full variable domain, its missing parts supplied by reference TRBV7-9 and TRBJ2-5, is DTGVSQNPRHKITKRGQNVTFRCDPISEHNRLYWYRQTLGQGPEFLTYFQNEAQLEKSRLLSDRFSAERPKGSFSTLEIQRTEQGDSAMYLCASSQDRDGEQYFGPGTRLLVL.

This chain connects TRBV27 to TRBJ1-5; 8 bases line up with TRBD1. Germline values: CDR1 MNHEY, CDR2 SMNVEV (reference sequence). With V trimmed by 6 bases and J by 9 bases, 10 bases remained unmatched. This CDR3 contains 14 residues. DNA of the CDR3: TGTGCCAGCAGCGGGACAGGCCCGAGGGGGCCCCAGCATTTT. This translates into CASSGTGPRGPQHF.

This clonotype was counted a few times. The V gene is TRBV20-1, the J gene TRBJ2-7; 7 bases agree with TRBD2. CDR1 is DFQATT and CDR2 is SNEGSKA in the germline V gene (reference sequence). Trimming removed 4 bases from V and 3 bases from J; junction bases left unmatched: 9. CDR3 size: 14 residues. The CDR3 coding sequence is TGCAGTGCTAACCCCCTAGCGGCCGGCTACGAGCAGTACTTC. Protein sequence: CSANPLAAGYEQYF.

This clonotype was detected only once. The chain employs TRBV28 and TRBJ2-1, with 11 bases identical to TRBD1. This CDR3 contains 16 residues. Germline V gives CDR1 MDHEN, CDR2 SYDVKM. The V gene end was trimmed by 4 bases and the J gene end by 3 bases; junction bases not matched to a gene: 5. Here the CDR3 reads CASSWTGGGYYNEQFF. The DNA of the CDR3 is TGTGCCAGCAGTTGGACAGGGGGCGGGTACTACAATGAGCAGTTCTTC.

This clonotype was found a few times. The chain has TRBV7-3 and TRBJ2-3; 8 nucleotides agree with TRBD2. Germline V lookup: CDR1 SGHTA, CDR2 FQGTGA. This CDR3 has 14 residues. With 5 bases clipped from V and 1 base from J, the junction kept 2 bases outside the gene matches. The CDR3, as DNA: TGTGCCAGCAGCCAAGCGGGAGGCACAGATACGCAGTATTTT. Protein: CASSQAGGTDTQYF.

The CDR3 sequence is CASRTVYEQYF. CDR3 DNA: TGTGCCAGCAGGACTGTATACGAGCAGTACTTC. The rearrangement joins TRBV6-6 to TRBJ2-7; D remains ambiguous. Per the germline V gene, CDR1 is MNHNY and CDR2 is SVGAGI (reference sequence). V was shortened by 6 bases and J by 4 bases, with 7 bases between the two germline ends. The CDR3 is 11 amino acids.

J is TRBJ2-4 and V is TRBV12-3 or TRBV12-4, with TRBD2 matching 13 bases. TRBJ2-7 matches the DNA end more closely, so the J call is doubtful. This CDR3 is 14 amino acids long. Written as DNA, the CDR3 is TGTGCCAGCAGCTTGACTAGCGGGAGGAACGAGCAGTACTTC. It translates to CASSLTSGRNEQYF.

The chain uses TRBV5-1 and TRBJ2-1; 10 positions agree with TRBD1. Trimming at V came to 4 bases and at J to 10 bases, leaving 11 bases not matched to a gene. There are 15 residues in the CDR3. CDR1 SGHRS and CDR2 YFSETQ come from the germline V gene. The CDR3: CASSPGGTGVSEQFF. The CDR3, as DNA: TGCGCCAGCAGCCCTGGCGGGACAGGGGTGAGCGAGCAGTTCTTC.

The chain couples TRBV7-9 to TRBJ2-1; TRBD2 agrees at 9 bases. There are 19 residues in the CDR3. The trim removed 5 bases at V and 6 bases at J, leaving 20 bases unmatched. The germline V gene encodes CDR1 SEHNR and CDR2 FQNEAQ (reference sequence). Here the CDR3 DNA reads TGTGCCAGCAGCGGCCCCTCTAGCGGGAAATTTTTTCCCCTCAATGAGCAGTTCTTC. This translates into CASSGPSSGKFFPLNEQFF. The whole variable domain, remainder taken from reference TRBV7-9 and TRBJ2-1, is DTGVSQNPRHKITKRGQNVTFRCDPISEHNRLYWYRQTLGQGPEFLTYFQNEAQLEKSRLLSDRFSAERPKGSFSTLEIQRTEQGDSAMYLCASSGPSSGKFFPLNEQFFGPGTRLTVL.

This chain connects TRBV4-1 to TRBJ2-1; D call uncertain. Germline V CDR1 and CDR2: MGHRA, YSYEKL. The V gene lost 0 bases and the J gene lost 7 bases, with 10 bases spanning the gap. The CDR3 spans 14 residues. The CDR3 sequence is CASSQDNSQNEQFF. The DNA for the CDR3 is TGCGCCAGCAGCCAAGACAACAGCCAGAATGAGCAGTTCTTC.

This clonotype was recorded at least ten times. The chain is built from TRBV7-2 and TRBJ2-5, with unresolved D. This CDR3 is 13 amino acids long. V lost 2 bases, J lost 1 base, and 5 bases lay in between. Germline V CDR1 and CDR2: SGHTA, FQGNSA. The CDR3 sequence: CASSLRVQETQYF. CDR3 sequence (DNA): TGTGCCAGCAGCTTACGGGTCCAAGAGACCCAGTACTTC.

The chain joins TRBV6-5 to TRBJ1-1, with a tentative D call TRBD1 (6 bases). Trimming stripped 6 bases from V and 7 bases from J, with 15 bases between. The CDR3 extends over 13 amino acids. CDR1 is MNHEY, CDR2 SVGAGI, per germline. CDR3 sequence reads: CASRQGIGDEAFF. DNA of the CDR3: TGTGCCAGCAGACAGGGTATCGGAGATGAAGCTTTCTTT.

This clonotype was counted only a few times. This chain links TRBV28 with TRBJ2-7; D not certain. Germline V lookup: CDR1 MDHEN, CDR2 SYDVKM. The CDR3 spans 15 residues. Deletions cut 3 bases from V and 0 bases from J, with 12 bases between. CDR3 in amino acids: CASSFVRRYSYEQYF. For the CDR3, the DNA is TGTGCCAGCAGTTTCGTGAGGCGGTACTCCTACGAGCAGTACTTC. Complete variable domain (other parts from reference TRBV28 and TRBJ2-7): DVKVTQSSRYLVKRTGEKVFLECVQDMDHENMFWYRQDPGLGLRLIYFSYDVKMKEKGDIPEGYSVSREKKERFSLILESASTNQTSMYLCASSFVRRYSYEQYFGPGTRLTVT.

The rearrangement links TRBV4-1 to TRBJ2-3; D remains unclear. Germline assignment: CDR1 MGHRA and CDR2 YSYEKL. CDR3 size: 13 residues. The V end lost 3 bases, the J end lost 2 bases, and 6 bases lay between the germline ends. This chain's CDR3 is CASSHTVTDTQYF. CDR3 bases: TGCGCCAGCAGCCATACGGTCACAGATACGCAGTATTTT.

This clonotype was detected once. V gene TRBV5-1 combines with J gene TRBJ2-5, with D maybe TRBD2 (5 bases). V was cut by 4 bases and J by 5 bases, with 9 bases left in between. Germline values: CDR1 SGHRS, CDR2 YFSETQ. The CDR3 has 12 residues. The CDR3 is CASSHERETQYF. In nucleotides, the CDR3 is TGCGCCAGCAGCCATGAGCGGGAGACCCAGTACTTC. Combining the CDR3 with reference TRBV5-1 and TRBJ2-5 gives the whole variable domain KAGVTQTPRYLIKTRGQQVTLSCSPISGHRSVSWYQQTPGQGLQFLFEYFSETQRNKGNFPGRFSGRQFSNSRSEMNVSTLELGDSALYLCASSHERETQYFGPGTRLLVL.

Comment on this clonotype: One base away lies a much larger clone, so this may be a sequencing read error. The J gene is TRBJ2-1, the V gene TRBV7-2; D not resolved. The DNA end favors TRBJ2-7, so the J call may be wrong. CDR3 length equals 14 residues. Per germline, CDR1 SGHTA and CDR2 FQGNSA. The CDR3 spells CASSLFLGDNEQYF. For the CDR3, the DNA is TGTGCCAGCAGCTTATTCCTCGGAGACAATGAGCAGTACTTC.

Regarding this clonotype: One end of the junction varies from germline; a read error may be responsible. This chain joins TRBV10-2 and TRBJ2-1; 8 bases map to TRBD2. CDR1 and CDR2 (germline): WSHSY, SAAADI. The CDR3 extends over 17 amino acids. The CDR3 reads CASSPHRLASSYNKQFF. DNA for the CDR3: TGCGCCAGCAGTCCCCATCGACTAGCGAGCTCCTACAATAAGCAGTTCTTC.

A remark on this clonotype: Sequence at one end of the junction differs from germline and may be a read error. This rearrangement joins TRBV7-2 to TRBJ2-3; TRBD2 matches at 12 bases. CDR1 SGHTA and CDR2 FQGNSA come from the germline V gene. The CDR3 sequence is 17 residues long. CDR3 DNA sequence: TGTGCCGGCAGCTTAGGACTAGCGGGATCTAGCACAGATATGCAGTATTTT. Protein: CAGSLGLAGSSTDMQYF. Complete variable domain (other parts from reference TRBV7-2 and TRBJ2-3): GAGVSQSPSNKVTEKGKDVELRCDPISGHTALYWYRQSLGQGLEFLIYFQGNSAPDKSGLPSDRFSAERTGGSVSTLTIQRTQQEDSAVYLCAGSLGLAGSSTDMQYFGPGTRLTVL.

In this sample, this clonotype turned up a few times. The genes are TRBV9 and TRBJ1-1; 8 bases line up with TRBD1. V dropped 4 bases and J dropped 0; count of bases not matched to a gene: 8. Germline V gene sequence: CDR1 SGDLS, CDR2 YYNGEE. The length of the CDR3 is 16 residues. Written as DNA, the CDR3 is TGTGCCAGCAGCACCCCGGGACAGGAGTTGAACACTGAAGCTTTCTTT. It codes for CASSTPGQELNTEAFF. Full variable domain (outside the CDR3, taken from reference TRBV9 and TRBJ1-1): DSGVTQTPKHLITATGQRVTLRCSPRSGDLSVYWYQQSLDQGLQFLIQYYNGEERAKGNILERFSAQQFPDLHSELNLSSLELGDSALYFCASSTPGQELNTEAFFGQGTRLTVV.

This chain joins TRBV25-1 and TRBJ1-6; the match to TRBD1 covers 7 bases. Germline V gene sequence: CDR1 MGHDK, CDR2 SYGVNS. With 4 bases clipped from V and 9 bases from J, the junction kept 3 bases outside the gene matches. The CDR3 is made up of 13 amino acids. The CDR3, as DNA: TGTGCCAGCAGTGCCAGGGGGTTTTCACCCCTCCACTTT. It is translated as CASSARGFSPLHF. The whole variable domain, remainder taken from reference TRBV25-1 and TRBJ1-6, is EADIYQTPRYLVIGTGKKITLECSQTMGHDKMYWYQQDPGMELHLIHYSYGVNSTEKGDLSSESTVSRIRTEHFPLTLESARPSHTSQYLCASSARGFSPLHFGNGTRLTVT.

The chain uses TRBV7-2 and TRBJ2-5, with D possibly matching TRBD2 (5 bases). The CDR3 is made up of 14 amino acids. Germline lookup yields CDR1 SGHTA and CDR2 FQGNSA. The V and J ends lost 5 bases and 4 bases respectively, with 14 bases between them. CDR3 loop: CASSPRALAETQYF. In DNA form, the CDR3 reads TGTGCCAGCAGCCCTCGCGCGCTAGCAGAGACCCAGTACTTC.

The chain's CDR3 is CSARDRQGWTNEKLFF. The CDR3 coding sequence is TGCAGTGCTAGAGACCGACAGGGTTGGACTAATGAAAAACTGTTTTTT. The chain is built from TRBV20-1 and TRBJ1-4, with 7 positions matching TRBD1. Germline V gene lookup returns CDR1 DFQATT and CDR2 SNEGSKA (reference sequence). V gave up 0 bases and J gave up 2 bases; unmatched junction bases: 6. The CDR3 runs to 16 residues.

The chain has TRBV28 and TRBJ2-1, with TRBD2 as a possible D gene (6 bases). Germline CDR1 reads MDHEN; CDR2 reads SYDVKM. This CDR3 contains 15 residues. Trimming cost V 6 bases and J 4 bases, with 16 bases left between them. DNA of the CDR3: TGTGCCAGCAGCGAGCAGCGGGTTCAATACAATGAGCAGTTCTTC. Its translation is CASSEQRVQYNEQFF.